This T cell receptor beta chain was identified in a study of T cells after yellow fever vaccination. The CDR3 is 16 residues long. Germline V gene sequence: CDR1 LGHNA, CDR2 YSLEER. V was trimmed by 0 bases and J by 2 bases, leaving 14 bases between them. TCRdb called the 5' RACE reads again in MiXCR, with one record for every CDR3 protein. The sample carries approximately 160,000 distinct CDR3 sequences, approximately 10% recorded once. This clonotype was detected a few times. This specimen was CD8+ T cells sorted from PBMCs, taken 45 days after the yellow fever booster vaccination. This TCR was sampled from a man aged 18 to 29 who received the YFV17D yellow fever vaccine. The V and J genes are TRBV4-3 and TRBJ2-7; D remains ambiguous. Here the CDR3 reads CASSQDSGSAPYEQYF. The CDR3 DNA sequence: TGCGCCAGCAGCCAAGATTCCGGTTCAGCACCCTACGAGCAGTACTTC.